This TCR beta chain was identified in a study of shared T cell receptors in the human thymus. The germline V gene encodes CDR1 SGHAT and CDR2 FQNNGV. The CDR3 loop spans 16 amino acids. V lost 5 bases to trimming and J lost 5 bases; unmatched junction nucleotides: 8. Clones were read by immunoSEQ multiplex PCR, and TCRdb kept only the in-frame ones, dropping some. There are a few hundred thousand clones in the sample; 95% occur only once, and roughly 0.02% lies in the top ten. The chain carries TRBV11-2 and TRBJ2-7, with 14 bases identical to TRBD2. Input material: thymocytes. This TCR was sampled from a human donor. The CDR3 DNA is TGTGCCAGCAGCAACGGGACTAGCGGGAGTTTTCACGAGCAGTACTTC. It is translated as CASSNGTSGSFHEQYF. The whole variable domain, remainder taken from reference TRBV11-2 and TRBJ2-7, is EAGVAQSPRYKIIEKRQSVAFWCNPISGHATLYWYQQILGQGPKLLIQFQNNGVVDDSQLPKDRFSAERLKGVDSTLKIQPAKLEDSAVYLCASSNGTSGSFHEQYFGPGTRLTVT.